One sample yielded the 24 T cell receptor beta chains listed below, sequenced in a study of cytomegalovirus exposure and HLA in healthy donors (dated by TCRdb to about 2017). The library was generated by the immunoSEQ multiplex PCR assay. For the multiplex PCR, a mixture combining 60 forward primers for TCR Vbeta segments and 13 reverse primers for TCR Jbeta segments was used. TCRdb took over this immuneACCESS table, retaining in-frame rearrangements with V and J assigned. Such tables are incomplete; in checked studies, under half of the missing clones stem from an unresolved V gene, and the remainder is unexplained. Recorded for this sample are under 200,000 clones; 60% to 80% of them occurred a single time. The ten most abundant clones make up around an eighth of the sample. The sequencing input was PBMCs. These receptors were collected from a man aged 45-65 years in good health and CMV-seropositive.

J is TRBJ1-1 and V is TRBV4-1; 9 nucleotides match TRBD1. Germline assignment: CDR1 MGHRA and CDR2 YSYEKL. The J segment lost 1 base and the V segment lost 1 base, leaving 4 bases of the junction unmatched. The CDR3 consists of 16 residues. The CDR3 DNA sequence: TGCGCCAGCAGCCAAGGGACAGGGGAAACGAACACTGAAGCTTTCTTT. Residues: CASSQGTGETNTEAFF.

This clone appeared a few times. The chain uses TRBV10-2 and TRBJ2-5, with 8 positions matching TRBD2. The V segment lost 11 bases and the J segment 3 bases; nucleotides outside the gene matches: 5. This CDR3 has 12 residues. Germline V gives CDR1 WSHSY, CDR2 SAAADI. The DNA for the CDR3 is TGCGCCTCCACGGGGGGGAAAGAGACCCAGTACTTC. Encoded protein: CASTGGKETQYF.

This chain uses TRBV7-9 with TRBJ1-1; D gene ambiguous. This CDR3 contains 15 residues. Trimming cost V 1 base and J 0 bases, with 9 bases left between them. Per germline, CDR1 SEHNR and CDR2 FQNEAQ (reference sequence). The CDR3: CASSLGSVMNTEAFF. As DNA, the CDR3 is TGTGCCAGCAGCTTAGGCAGCGTAATGAACACTGAAGCTTTCTTT.

This rearrangement joins TRBV5-8 to TRBJ1-4; D unresolved. V was cut by 4 bases and J by 2 bases, with 12 bases left in between. Germline values: CDR1 SGHTS, CDR2 YDEGEE. CDR3 length: 15 residues. The CDR3 sequence: CASSPRGHTNEKLFF. CDR3 coding DNA: TGTGCCAGCAGCCCACGTGGGCATACTAATGAAAAACTGTTTTTT.

The chain combines TRBV28 with TRBJ1-6; D call uncertain. The CDR3 is 14 amino acids. With 6 bases removed from V and 0 bases from J, the gap between germline ends came to 6 bases. Germline CDR1 and CDR2: MDHEN and SYDVKM. The CDR3 loop is CASSPSSYNSPLHF. The CDR3 bases are TGTGCCAGCAGCCCTAGCTCCTATAATTCACCCCTCCACTTT.

The chain links TRBV4-1 to TRBJ2-3, with D possibly matching TRBD1 (6 bases). The CDR3 consists of 17 residues. The V gene lost 0 bases and the J gene lost 6 bases, with 19 bases spanning the gap. Germline V gene data show CDR1 as MGHRA and CDR2 as YSYEKL. The CDR3 DNA reads as TGCGCCAGCAGCCAAGACGTGGGGAGCAGGGGAGCGGATACGCAGTATTTT. Its translation: CASSQDVGSRGADTQYF.

J is TRBJ1-3 and V is TRBV7-2; 9 bases align to TRBD1. The germline V gene has CDR1 SGHTA and CDR2 FQGNSA. The CDR3 totals 16 residues. The V and J ends lost 5 bases and 0 bases, in that order; junction bases with no gene match: 5. CDR3 nucleotides: TGTGCCAGCAGCCGGGGACAGGGAAGCTCTGGAAACACCATATATTTT. As protein: CASSRGQGSSGNTIYF.

The genes are TRBV2 and TRBJ1-5, with D maybe TRBD1 (6 bases). The V gene's germline CDR1 is SNHLY and CDR2 FYNNEI. The CDR3 length is 17 residues. The ends were cut back, 6 bases at V and 7 bases at J, with 25 bases in the middle. CDR3 residues: CASSGIPGGGAGQPQHF. The CDR3 region has the DNA TGTGCCAGCAGCGGAATTCCCGGGGGGGGCGCGGGGCAGCCCCAGCATTTT. Full variable domain (missing parts from reference TRBV2 and TRBJ1-5): EPEVTQTPSHQVTQMGQEVILRCVPISNHLYFYWYRQILGQKVEFLVSFYNNEISEKSEIFDDQFSVERPDGSNFTLKIRSTKLEDSAMYFCASSGIPGGGAGQPQHFGDGTRLSIL.

The chain joins TRBV29-1 to TRBJ1-2; no clear D. Trimming took off 8 bases at V and 0 bases at J, with 10 bases between the two ends. The germline V gene has CDR1 SQVTM and CDR2 ANQGSEA. This CDR3 is built from 12 residues. The CDR3: CSSSSPNYGYTF. The CDR3 DNA follows: TGCAGCTCCTCCTCCCCTAACTATGGCTACACCTTC. The complete variable domain, with remaining parts taken from reference TRBV29-1 and TRBJ1-2, reads SAVISQKPSRDICQRGTSLTIQCQVDSQVTMMFWYRQQPGQSLTLIATANQGSEATYESGFVIDKFPISRPNLTFSTLTVSNMSPEDSSIYLCSSSSPNYGYTFGSGTRLTVV.

V gene TRBV9 combines with J gene TRBJ1-6; 10 nucleotides align to TRBD1. This CDR3 has 17 residues. J was trimmed by 1 base and V by 3 bases; bases with no gene match: 4. Germline V gene data show CDR1 as SGDLS and CDR2 as YYNGEE. The CDR3 nucleotides read TGTGCCAGCAGCGAAGGGGGACAGGGGTCCTATAATTCACCCCTCCACTTT. It translates to CASSEGGQGSYNSPLHF.

The V gene is TRBV27, the J gene TRBJ2-5; 9 bases are a match to TRBD2. CDR1 is MNHEY, CDR2 SMNVEV, per germline (reference sequence). Trimming at V came to 8 bases and at J to 1 base, leaving 20 bases not matched to a gene. CDR3 length equals 19 residues. The CDR3: CASAVRSFGRGGAQETQYF. The CDR3 nucleotides read TGTGCCAGCGCCGTGAGGTCTTTTGGGCGGGGGGGAGCCCAAGAGACCCAGTACTTC.

There are a few counts of this clone. This chain links TRBV11-2 with TRBJ2-1; D is unresolved. V was pared by 4 bases and J by 3 bases, with 10 bases between. Per the germline V gene, CDR1 is SGHAT and CDR2 is FQNNGV. This CDR3 region has 14 residues. CDR3 bases: TGTGCCAGCAGCTCCCTCGCCAGCTACAATGAGCAGTTCTTC. Its protein product is CASSSLASYNEQFF.

The gene calls are TRBV4-1 and TRBJ2-2; D unresolved. Germline V gene data show CDR1 as MGHRA and CDR2 as YSYEKL. CDR3 length: 15 residues. Trimming took 1 base from V and 6 from J, leaving 12 bases between them. CDR3: CASSQAARQPGELFF. In DNA form, the CDR3 reads TGCGCCAGCAGCCAAGCCGCGCGGCAACCCGGGGAGCTGTTTTTT.

CDR3 residues: CASSGSGGSTDTQYF. In nucleotides, the CDR3 is TGTGCCAGCAGCGGTAGCGGGGGGAGCACAGATACGCAGTATTTT. V usage is TRBV21-1 and J usage is TRBJ2-3; the D segment call TRBD2 is taken from the table without a DNA check. TRBV21-1 is tagged as a pseudogene. The CDR3 sequence is 15 residues long.

V and J are TRBV10-3 and TRBJ1-5, with D perhaps matching TRBD1 (5 bases). Germline V gene data show CDR1 as ENHRY and CDR2 as SYGVKD. The CDR3 runs to 12 residues. The CDR3 DNA follows: TGTGCTCGAGGAGGGACGGATCAGCCCCAGCATTTT. Protein sequence: CARGGTDQPQHF.

This clone appeared once. This chain uses TRBV2 with TRBJ1-6; D gene ambiguous. Between the trimmed V and J ends, which lost 8 bases and 0 bases, there was a span of 11 bases. CDR1 SNHLY and CDR2 FYNNEI come from the germline V gene. CDR3 size: 15 residues. CDR3 DNA sequence: TGTGCCAGCTCCGATGGGAGCTCCTATAATTCACCCCTCCACTTT. Translation gives CASSDGSSYNSPLHF.

This CDR3 is CASRRQGVAGELFF. In DNA, the CDR3 is TGTGCCAGCAGGCGACAGGGAGTGGCCGGGGAGCTGTTTTTT. This rearrangement joins TRBV2 to TRBJ2-2; 7 bases fit TRBD1. Germline V gene lookup returns CDR1 SNHLY and CDR2 FYNNEI. J lost 6 bases, V lost 6 bases, and 7 bases had no gene match. The CDR3 loop spans 14 amino acids.

The chain has TRBV5-4 and TRBJ2-1, with 11 nucleotides matching TRBD2. The CDR3 loop spans 13 amino acids. Germline assignment: CDR1 SGHNT and CDR2 YYREEE (reference sequence). Trimming took 3 bases from V and 7 from J; bases not matched to a gene: 0. The CDR3: CASSWTSGNEQFF. CDR3 DNA sequence: TGTGCCAGCAGCTGGACTAGCGGGAATGAGCAGTTCTTC.

This rearrangement joins TRBV6-6 to TRBJ2-1; D is unclear. Germline V CDR1 and CDR2: MNHNY, SVGAGI (reference sequence). The V gene lost 7 bases and the J gene lost 0 bases, with 7 bases spanning the gap. The CDR3 extends over 13 amino acids. The CDR3 protein is CASTWASYNEQFF. CDR3 bases: TGTGCCAGCACCTGGGCCTCCTACAATGAGCAGTTCTTC.

The chain is built from TRBV6-1 and TRBJ1-4; 7 positions match TRBD1. CDR3 size: 11 residues. CDR1 is MNHNS, CDR2 SASEGT, per germline. With V trimmed by 8 bases and J by 15 bases, 9 bases remained unmatched. The CDR3 loop reads CASRLQGELFF. CDR3 DNA: TGTGCCAGCCGTCTTCAGGGGGAATTGTTTTTT.

The chain uses TRBV29-1 and TRBJ1-2; the D is unclear. This CDR3 region has 14 residues. V gave up 3 bases and J gave up 0 bases, with 11 bases separating them. Per germline, CDR1 SQVTM and CDR2 ANQGSEA. CDR3 DNA: TGCAGCGTTGATGCAGGCAGATCTAACTATGGCTACACCTTC. Translating it yields CSVDAGRSNYGYTF.

About this clone itself: Other nucleotide sequences from this sample produce the same CDR3. The chain couples TRBV6-1 to TRBJ1-2, with a weak D call TRBD1 (5 bases). V gave up 4 bases and J gave up 5 bases, with 17 bases separating them. This CDR3 region has 15 residues. Germline values: CDR1 MNHNS, CDR2 SASEGT. The CDR3 region is CASSALSGRAYGYTF. The CDR3 DNA reads as TGTGCCAGCAGTGCTCTATCGGGCAGGGCTTATGGCTACACCTTC.

This clone was observed a few times. The genes are TRBV6-6 and TRBJ1-1; D remains ambiguous. Trimming took off 0 bases at V and 7 bases at J, with 6 bases between the two ends. Germline CDR1 is MNHNY and CDR2 is SVGAGI (reference sequence). This CDR3 comprises 12 residues. CDR3 coding DNA: TGTGCCAGCAGTTACTCAACCGGTGAAGCTTTCTTT. It specifies CASSYSTGEAFF.

The sample holds one count of this clone. The chain combines TRBV23-1 with TRBJ2-2, with D possibly being TRBD2 (6 bases). TRBV23-1 is noted as an ORF with a role that remains uncertain. The V gene lost 1 base and the J gene lost 2 bases, with 11 bases spanning the gap. The CDR3 totals 16 residues. The CDR3 nucleotides read TGCGCCAGCAGTCAATGCGGGACGGCCAACACCGGGGAGCTGTTTTTT. This translates into CASSQCGTANTGELFF.